Following are 28 T cell receptor beta chains from one sample sequenced in a study of CD8 T cells in acute hepatitis C reinfection. Some clones are missing from TCRdb's copy, which holds only in-frame ones; the method was immunoSEQ multiplex PCR. This table has 38,000 or so clones, roughly 89% appearing once. Specified time point: naive CD8 control sorted from an acute-time-point sample. The sequencing input was naive CD8+ T cells from PBMCs. Receptors were obtained from a young man with chronic hepatitis C.

This clone was detected once. This chain connects TRBV5-6 to TRBJ2-7; 9 nucleotides line up with TRBD1. The V segment lost 4 bases and the J segment 6 bases; nucleotides outside the gene matches: 5. CDR3 length: 13 amino acids. Germline V gives CDR1 SGHDT, CDR2 YYEEEE. The CDR3 is CASSEQTGGEQYF. For the CDR3, the DNA is TGTGCCAGCAGCGAACAGACAGGGGGCGAGCAGTACTTC.

V usage is TRBV14 and J usage is TRBJ2-6; no reliable D call. Germline V gives CDR1 SGHDN, CDR2 FVKESK. Trimming took 6 bases from V and 2 from J, leaving 2 bases between them. CDR3 length equals 12 residues. The CDR3 loop is CASSTGANVLTF. The CDR3 coding sequence is TGTGCCAGCAGTACTGGGGCCAACGTCCTGACTTTC.

V is TRBV15 and J is TRBJ1-3, with D perhaps TRBD1 (5 bases). CDR3 size: 15 residues. With 0 bases removed from V and 2 bases from J, the gap between germline ends came to 8 bases. Germline V gives CDR1 LNHNV, CDR2 YYDKDF (reference sequence). The CDR3, as DNA: TGTGCCACCAGCAGAGATATGGGGGCTGGAAACACCATATATTTT. The encoded protein is CATSRDMGAGNTIYF.

The J gene is TRBJ1-1, the V gene TRBV6-1; 7 positions agree with TRBD1. V dropped 4 bases and J dropped 0; count of bases not matched to a gene: 8. Per the germline V gene, CDR1 is MNHNS and CDR2 is SASEGT. There are 16 residues in the CDR3. CDR3 sequence: CASSAWTGAMNTEAFF. The CDR3 nucleotides read TGTGCCAGCAGTGCCTGGACAGGCGCAATGAACACTGAAGCTTTCTTT.

The rearrangement uses TRBV1 and TRBJ2-7; the listed D gene, TRBD2, was not tested against the DNA. TRBV1 represents a pseudogene. The CDR3 spans 17 residues. The CDR3 here is CTSSHPGRGRGPYEQYF. The CDR3 DNA reads TGCACCAGCAGCCATCCCGGCCGCGGGAGGGGACCGTACGAGCAGTACTTC.

The genes are TRBV6-1 and TRBJ2-7, with D perhaps given as TRBD1 or TRBD2 (7 bases each). Trimming removed 1 base from V and 5 bases from J, with 15 bases in between. The CDR3 is made up of 15 amino acids. Germline CDR1 is MNHNS and CDR2 is SASEGT. The CDR3 sequence is CASSEGPRGGDEQYF. The CDR3 nucleotides are TGTGCCAGCAGTGAAGGCCCCAGGGGGGGGGACGAGCAGTACTTC.

The chain is built from TRBV11-2 and TRBJ2-2; D is unresolved. Between the trimmed V and J ends, which lost 5 bases and 3 bases, there was a span of 16 bases. The germline V gene has CDR1 SGHAT and CDR2 FQNNGV. The CDR3 contains 16 residues. The CDR3 is CASSKEPSMHTGELFF. The CDR3 DNA sequence: TGTGCCAGCAGCAAAGAACCGTCGATGCACACCGGGGAGCTGTTTTTT.

The V and J genes are TRBV7-9 and TRBJ2-3; 9 bases map to TRBD1. Unmatched junction bases numbered 8, after V lost 5 bases and J lost 5 bases. The CDR3 has 15 residues. Germline V gene lookup returns CDR1 SEHNR and CDR2 FQNEAQ (reference sequence). As DNA, the CDR3 is TGTGCCAGCAGCGTCCGGGACAGGGTAGGAGATACGCAGTATTTT. This gives the protein CASSVRDRVGDTQYF.

The chain recombines TRBV11-2 with TRBJ2-1, with D possibly matching TRBD2 (6 bases). The CDR3 is 15 amino acids. V lost 0 bases and J 9 bases, leaving 15 bases between the germline ends. Germline V gives CDR1 SGHAT, CDR2 FQNNGV. The CDR3 reads CASSLDQRLVPEQFF. DNA for the CDR3: TGTGCCAGCAGCTTAGATCAGAGACTAGTTCCTGAGCAGTTCTTC.

V and J are TRBV27 and TRBJ1-2, with D maybe TRBD1 (6 bases). Per germline, CDR1 MNHEY and CDR2 SMNVEV (reference sequence). The CDR3 loop spans 14 amino acids. V gave up 0 bases and J gave up 7 bases, with 12 bases separating them. The CDR3 DNA reads as TGTGCCAGCAGTTTATCTTCCGGGGGGCCTGGCTACACCTTC. Protein product: CASSLSSGGPGYTF.

Here the CDR3 reads CASSPGQGGIEQYF. CDR3 bases: TGTGCCAGCAGCCCGGGACAGGGGGGCATCGAGCAGTACTTC. The chain couples TRBV7-9 to TRBJ2-7; 11 bases fit TRBD1. This CDR3 is built from 14 residues. CDR1 SEHNR and CDR2 FQNEAQ come from the germline V gene (reference sequence). With 5 bases clipped from V and 6 bases from J, the junction kept 6 bases outside the gene matches.

This clone was observed a single time. J is TRBJ2-5 and V is TRBV7-9; D ambiguous. The CDR3 is 17 residues long. Germline V gene data show CDR1 as SEHNR and CDR2 as FQNEAQ (reference sequence). V was trimmed by 3 bases and J by 2 bases, leaving 19 bases between them. Here the CDR3 DNA reads TGTGCCAGCAGCTTTTCTCGGGCAGGCAAAATTCAAGAGACCCAGTACTTC. This translates into CASSFSRAGKIQETQYF. The whole variable domain, filled in from reference TRBV7-9 and TRBJ2-5, reads DTGVSQNPRHKITKRGQNVTFRCDPISEHNRLYWYRQTLGQGPEFLTYFQNEAQLEKSRLLSDRFSAERPKGSFSTLEIQRTEQGDSAMYLCASSFSRAGKIQETQYFGPGTRLLVL.

The chain carries TRBV27 and TRBJ2-7; 7 nucleotides align to TRBD1. This CDR3 comprises 13 residues. Trimming removed 6 bases from V and 3 bases from J; junction bases left unmatched: 5. In germline, CDR1 is MNHEY, CDR2 SMNVEV (reference sequence). CDR3 in DNA: TGTGCCAGCAGCTACGGGGACAGCTACGAGCAGTACTTC. It encodes CASSYGDSYEQYF.

The chain employs TRBV6-5 and TRBJ2-4; D gene uncertain. The CDR3 has 15 residues. Germline V gives CDR1 MNHEY, CDR2 SVGAGI. Trimming removed 8 bases from V and 0 bases from J, with 14 bases in between. CDR3 loop: CASSSNGLAKNIQYF. Here the CDR3 DNA reads TGTGCCAGCTCGTCAAATGGTCTAGCCAAAAACATTCAGTACTTC.

The CDR3 protein is CASSLGVGANEQFF. Here the CDR3 DNA reads TGTGCCAGCAGCTTAGGGGTTGGGGCCAATGAGCAGTTCTTC. The rearrangement links TRBV13 to TRBJ2-1, with TRBD1 as a possible D gene (5 bases). The V and J ends lost 0 bases and 6 bases respectively, with 9 bases between them. The CDR3 consists of 14 residues. Per the germline V gene, CDR1 is PRHDT and CDR2 is FYEKMQ (reference sequence).

V and J are TRBV5-6 and TRBJ1-1; 11 bases are shared with TRBD1. CDR1 is SGHDT, CDR2 YYEEEE, per germline. The CDR3 is made up of 12 amino acids. The V gene end was trimmed by 7 bases and the J gene end by 4 bases; junction bases not matched to a gene: 0. The CDR3 sequence is CASGTGGTEAFF. CDR3 DNA: TGTGCCAGCGGGACAGGGGGCACTGAAGCTTTCTTT.

The rearrangement links TRBV6-5 to TRBJ2-7, with D perhaps TRBD1 or TRBD2 (6 bases each). This CDR3 region has 12 residues. Germline V gene sequence: CDR1 MNHEY, CDR2 SVGAGI. The V gene lost 10 bases and the J gene lost 4 bases, with 14 bases spanning the gap. The CDR3 here is CATRRGFYEQYF. The CDR3 DNA reads as TGTGCCACCCGGAGGGGGTTTTACGAGCAGTACTTC.

The rearrangement uses TRBV11-3 and TRBJ2-5, with 7 positions matching TRBD2. Trimming took 2 bases from V and 5 from J; bases not matched to a gene: 8. CDR1 SGHNT and CDR2 YENEEA come from the germline V gene. The CDR3 sequence is 15 residues long. The CDR3 DNA follows: TGTGCCAGCAGCTTACGGGGGAGGGGAGCTGAGACCCAGTACTTC. Translation: CASSLRGRGAETQYF. Drawing the rest from reference TRBV11-3 and TRBJ2-5, the complete variable domain is EAGVVQSPRYKIIEKKQPVAFWCNPISGHNTLYWYLQNLGQGPELLIRYENEEAVDDSQLPKDRFSAERLKGVDSTLKIQPAELGDSAVYLCASSLRGRGAETQYFGPGTRLLVL.

The DNA of the CDR3 is TGTGCCAGCAGCCACCGTAGACAGGGGCAGCCGTTCTTC. Its translation is CASSHRRQGQPFF. V and J are TRBV14 and TRBJ2-1; 8 positions agree with TRBD1. V lost 3 bases, J lost 15 bases, and 10 bases stayed unmatched. Germline V gene sequence: CDR1 SGHDN, CDR2 FVKESK. There are 13 residues in the CDR3.

The chain uses TRBV29-1 and TRBJ2-1, with D unresolved. The V end lost 8 bases, the J end lost 0 bases, and 11 bases lay between the germline ends. Germline loops: CDR1 SQVTM, CDR2 ANQGSEA. This CDR3 has 13 amino acids. The CDR3 DNA reads TGCAGCATAGAAGCAGACTCCTACAATGAGCAGTTCTTC. This encodes CSIEADSYNEQFF.

V is TRBV9 and J is TRBJ1-6, with TRBD1 as a possible D gene (6 bases). The CDR3 consists of 14 residues. Germline V gene sequence: CDR1 SGDLS, CDR2 YYNGEE. The V end lost 3 bases, the J end lost 5 bases, and 9 bases lay between the germline ends. This chain's CDR3 is CASSGGHDNSPLHF. In DNA, the CDR3 is TGTGCCAGCAGCGGGGGACACGATAATTCACCCCTCCACTTT.

The chain couples TRBV2 to TRBJ1-1; D unresolved. Trimming took 7 bases from V and 7 from J, leaving 10 bases between them. CDR3 length: 11 residues. Germline CDR1 SNHLY, CDR2 FYNNEI. Here the CDR3 reads CASNRRLEAFF. The CDR3, as DNA: TGTGCCAGCAATAGGAGGCTTGAAGCTTTCTTT.

In regard to this clone: Compared with germline, one end of the junction differs, possibly owing to a read error. Other nucleotide sequences in the sample specify the same CDR3. This chain links TRBV2 with TRBJ2-2; possible D gene TRBD1, 6 bases. The CDR3 covers 14 residues. Germline-derived CDR1 and CDR2 are SNHLY and FYNNEI. The CDR3 bases are TGCGCCAGCAGTGACAGGATAAACACCGGGGAGCTGTTTTTT. It yields the protein CASSDRINTGELFF.

The chain is built from TRBV5-5 and TRBJ2-7; weak D call: TRBD2 (5 bases). This CDR3 is 14 amino acids long. The V gene's germline CDR1 is SGHKS and CDR2 YYEKEE (reference sequence). Trimming took 2 bases from V and 3 from J, leaving 12 bases between them. The CDR3 coding sequence is TGTGCCAGCAGCTTCTCCTGGACTGGCTACGAGCAGTACTTC. Residues: CASSFSWTGYEQYF.

The chain carries TRBV5-6 and TRBJ2-2; D unresolved. The V gene lost 4 bases and the J gene lost 0 bases, with 7 bases spanning the gap. The germline CDR1 and CDR2 sequences are SGHDT and YYEEEE. This CDR3 region has 14 residues. The CDR3 spells CASSMTTNTGELFF. The DNA of the CDR3 is TGTGCCAGCAGCATGACAACGAACACCGGGGAGCTGTTTTTT.

The V gene is TRBV29-1, the J gene TRBJ2-7; D is unclear. CDR3 length equals 11 residues. Germline assignment: CDR1 SQVTM and CDR2 ANQGSEA. V was pared by 0 bases and J by 4 bases, with 4 bases between. The chain's CDR3 is CSVEDLYEQYF. The CDR3, as DNA: TGCAGCGTTGAAGATTTGTACGAGCAGTACTTC.

V gene TRBV7-9 combines with J gene TRBJ2-3; possibly TRBD1 for D (6 bases). The CDR3 runs 13 residues. V lost 5 bases and J 14 bases, leaving 20 bases between the germline ends. Germline CDR1 is SEHNR and CDR2 is FQNEAQ (reference sequence). The CDR3 coding sequence is TGTGCCAGCAGCGAGGACAGTAGGCAATGGCGGTATTTT. The encoded protein is CASSEDSRQWRYF.

The chain couples TRBV27 to TRBJ2-1; 11 bases fit TRBD2. Germline CDR1 reads MNHEY; CDR2 reads SMNVEV (reference sequence). This CDR3 is built from 15 residues. Losses at the gene ends were 5 bases for V and 4 bases for J; bases not matched to a gene: 4. The CDR3 loop is CASSEGTSGYNEQFF. The CDR3 coding sequence is TGTGCCAGCAGTGAAGGGACTAGCGGATACAATGAGCAGTTCTTC.